This T cell receptor (beta chain) was documented in a study of CXCR3-negative and CXCR3-positive naive CD8 T cells (dated by TCRdb to between 2018 and 2021). For the wider study: In total, some 130 million TRB reads were obtained, corresponding to roughly 1.5 +/- 0.3 million reads per library. Diversity and physicochemical repertoire analyses covered some ten donors pooled from two independent experiments. Naive subsets from 5 or 6 donors and memory cells from 3 donors were included in the TRBV-TRBJ cluster analysis.

Remarks on this clonotype: Which antigen it targets is not known.

For each CD8+ T cell subset, flow sorting was done in triplicate, and some 300,000 cells per subset went directly into RLT lysis buffer. To exclude memory contaminants, naive CD8+ T cells were stringently defined as CD45RO-CCR7+CD27+CD95-. Using standard density gradient centrifugation, peripheral blood mononuclear cells were isolated from buffy coats. A FACSAria III was used to flow-sort naive CD8+ T cells into CXCR3-negative and CXCR3-positive populations. An RNeasy Mini Kit was used to extract total RNA from the sorted cells. What the authors observed across the whole study: Because surface CD5, which is linked to self-reactivity in mice, was comparable between the naive subsets, TCR interaction strength was also inferred from TRB CDR3 physicochemical properties. Freshly isolated PBMCs were used for most assays because CXCR3 expression went down partially after cryopreservation. TRB CDR3s from CXCR3-positive naive cells showed higher hydrophobicity (lower Kidera factor 4), lower energy, and higher strength and volume indices than CXCR3-negative naive cells. Comparably high repertoire diversity was found in both naive subsets, whereas much lower repertoire diversity was found in memory CD8+ T cells. Similar TRBV-TRBJ usage was shown by naive CXCR3-negative and CXCR3-positive cells from the same donor, whereas distinct patterns were shown by memory cells.

The sample was run on a NextSeq 550. The Human TCR Profiling Kit (MiLaboratory) was used to make UMI-labeled 5' RACE TRB cDNA libraries. cDNA synthesis used the entire amount of extracted RNA, and PCR amplification then used the entire amount of cDNA produced. Libraries were prepared in parallel using an identical number of PCR cycles. The published analysis was carried out like this. About 50,000 +/- 10,000 unique UMI-labeled TRB cDNA molecules per library were extracted with MIGEC and MiXCR, with at least two reads per UMI required. On average, each library contained approximately 40,000 +/- 10,000 functional in-frame TRB CDR3 nucleotide clonotypes without stop codons. After downsampling to 5000 UMI-labeled TRB molecules per sample, diversity metrics such as normalized Shannon-Wiener and Chao1 were calculated in VDJtools. Clonotype-size-weighted physicochemical properties of the central five CDR3 residues (interaction energy, strength, volume and Kidera factor 4) were computed in VDJtools. The reads underwent TCRdb reprocessing, giving one record for each CDR3 protein sequence and no DNA. The V and J calls, along with clone size, are taken from TCRdb and not from the paper's own processing. This sample's table has entries for fewer than 90,000 distinct CDR3 sequences. The ten largest clones add up to roughly 0.62% of the sample.

The CDR3 runs 17 amino acids, cysteine and phenylalanine included. The DNA is not on file. From the germline V gene, CDR1 is SGHTA and CDR2 is FQGTGA. The V and J genes are TRBV7-3 and TRBJ2-2; lacking DNA, the TRBD2 call made by TCRdb goes unchecked. Sequencing was done on a sample of naive CXCR3+ CD8+ T cells from blood. Interpreted using the paper, the cell subset or site label stands for: CD45RO-CCR7+CD27+CD95- naive CD8+ T cells expressing CXCR3 (TNR3+). This TCR derives from a human donor in good health. Some clones in this sample may be carry-over from other donors' samples. The CDR3: CASSLTPVLGNTGELFF.